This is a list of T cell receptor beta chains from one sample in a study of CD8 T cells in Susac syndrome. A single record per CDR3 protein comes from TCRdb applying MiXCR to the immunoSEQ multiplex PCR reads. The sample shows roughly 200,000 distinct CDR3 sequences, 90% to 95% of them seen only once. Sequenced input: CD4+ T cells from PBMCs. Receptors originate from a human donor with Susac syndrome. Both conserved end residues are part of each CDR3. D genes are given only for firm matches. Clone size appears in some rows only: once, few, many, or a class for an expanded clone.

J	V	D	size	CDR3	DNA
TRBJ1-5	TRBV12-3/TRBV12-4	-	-	CASSLGVSQHF	TGTGCCAGCAGCCTCGGGGTGTCCCAGCATTTT
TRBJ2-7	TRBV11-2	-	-	CASSQGAGQGANEQYF	TGTGCCAGCAGCCAAGGGGCTGGACAAGGGGCCAACGAGCAGTACTTC
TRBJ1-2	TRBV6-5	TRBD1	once	CASSPPGQGEGYTF	TGTGCCAGCAGTCCTCCGGGACAGGGAGAAGGCTACACCTTC
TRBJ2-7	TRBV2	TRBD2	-	CASSRLAGTPEQYF	TGTGCCAGCAGCCGACTAGCGGGAACCCCCGAGCAGTACTTC
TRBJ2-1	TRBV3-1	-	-	CASSQYGGEQFF	TGTGCCAGCAGCCAGTACGGGGGTGAGCAGTTCTTC
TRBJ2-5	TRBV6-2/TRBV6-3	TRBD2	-	CASTFPRLAGGLQETQYF	TGTGCCAGCACCTTCCCCCGACTAGCGGGAGGACTCCAAGAGACCCAGTACTTC
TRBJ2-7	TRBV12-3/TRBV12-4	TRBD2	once	CASSIRRGDLGEQYF	TGTGCCAGCAGTATCCGCCGGGGGGACCTGGGAGAGCAGTACTTC
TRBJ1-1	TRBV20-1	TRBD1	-	CSARGLDREIWDTEAFF	TGCAGTGCTAGGGGCCTCGACAGGGAGATTTGGGACACTGAAGCTTTCTTT
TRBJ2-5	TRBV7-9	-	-	CASSLAGAQETQYF	TGTGCCAGCAGCTTAGCGGGAGCCCAAGAGACCCAGTACTTC
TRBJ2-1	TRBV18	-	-	CASSPHAPTLDNEQFF	TGTGCCAGCTCACCACATGCACCCACACTCGACAATGAGCAGTTCTTC
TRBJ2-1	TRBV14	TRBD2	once	CASRKRGGFNEQFF	TGTGCCAGCAGAAAGCGGGGGGGATTCAATGAGCAGTTCTTC
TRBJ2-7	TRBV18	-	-	CASSPGRGPWEQYF	TGTGCCAGCTCACCGGGGAGGGGGCCGTGGGAGCAGTACTTC
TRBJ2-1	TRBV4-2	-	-	CASSRSAPSYNEQFF	TGTGCCAGCAGCCGTAGCGCTCCATCCTACAATGAGCAGTTCTTC
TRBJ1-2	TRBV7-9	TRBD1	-	CASSNRDRTYGYTF	TGTGCCAGCAGCAACCGGGACAGAACTTACGGCTACACCTTC
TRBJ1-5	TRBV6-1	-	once	CASSEALGLNQPQHF	TGTGCCAGCAGTGAAGCGCTAGGGCTGAATCAGCCCCAGCATTTT
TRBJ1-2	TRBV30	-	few	CAWSVSGYGYTF	TGTGCCTGGAGTGTGTCTGGCTATGGCTACACCTTC
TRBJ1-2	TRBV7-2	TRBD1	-	CASSTSPQGGGYTF	TGTGCCAGCAGCACCTCTCCACAGGGGGGCGGCTACACCTTC
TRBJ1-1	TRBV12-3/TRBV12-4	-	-	CASSKGPGFTEAFF	TGTGCCAGCAGTAAGGGCCCGGGGTTCACTGAAGCTTTCTTT
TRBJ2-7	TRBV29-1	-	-	CSVEISYEQYF	TGCAGCGTTGAAATATCCTACGAGCAGTACTTC
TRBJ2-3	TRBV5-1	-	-	CASSLELGSNGGATDTQYF	TGCGCCAGCAGCTTGGAACTAGGGTCTAATGGGGGAGCAACAGATACGCAGTATTTT
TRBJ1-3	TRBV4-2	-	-	CASSQDSDGDSGNTIYF	TGTGCCAGCAGCCAAGATTCGGATGGAGACTCTGGAAACACCATATATTTT
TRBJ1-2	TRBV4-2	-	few	CASSQVRDGYTF	TGTGCCAGCAGCCAGGTACGGGATGGCTACACCTTC
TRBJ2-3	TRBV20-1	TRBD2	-	CSARDLRVAGSTDTQYF	TGCAGTGCTAGAGATCTAAGGGTAGCGGGGTCCACAGATACGCAGTATTTT
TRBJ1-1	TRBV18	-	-	CASSPQRGGVNTEAFF	TGTGCCAGCTCACCTCAGAGGGGGGGAGTGAACACTGAAGCTTTCTTT
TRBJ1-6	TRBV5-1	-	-	CASSSGYNSPLHF	TGCGCCAGTTCCTCCGGGTACAATTCACCCCTCCACTTT
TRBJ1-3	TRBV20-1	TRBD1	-	CSATSTGAGNTIYF	TGCAGTGCAACTTCCACAGGGGCGGGAAACACCATATATTTT
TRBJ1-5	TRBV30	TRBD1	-	CAWGQGHNQPQHF	TGTGCCTGGGGACAGGGGCACAATCAGCCCCAGCATTTT
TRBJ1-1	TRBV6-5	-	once	CASSLRQATTEAFF	TGTGCCAGCAGTTTACGACAGGCGACCACTGAAGCTTTCTTT
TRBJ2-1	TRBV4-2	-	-	CASSQQPGLYSYNEQFF	TGTGCCAGCAGCCAGCAACCGGGACTCTACTCCTACAATGAGCAGTTCTTC
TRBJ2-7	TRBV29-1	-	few	CSVDEANEQYF	TGCAGCGTTGATGAAGCGAATGAGCAGTACTTC
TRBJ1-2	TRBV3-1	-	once	CASSQGGTFGYTF	TGTGCCAGCAGCCAAGGAGGGACATTTGGCTACACCTTC
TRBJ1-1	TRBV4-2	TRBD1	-	CASSQTHGDRVGAFF	TGTGCCAGCAGCCAAACCCACGGCGACAGGGTAGGAGCTTTCTTT
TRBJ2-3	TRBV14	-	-	CASSPTIGTDTQYF	TGTGCCAGCAGCCCTACCATAGGCACAGATACGCAGTATTTT
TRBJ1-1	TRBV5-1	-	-	CASSLGARENTEAFF	TGCGCCAGCAGCTTGGGAGCCAGAGAGAACACTGAAGCTTTCTTT
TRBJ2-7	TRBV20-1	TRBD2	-	CSARETSGRTHYPYYEQYF	TGCAGTGCTAGAGAGACTAGCGGGAGGACACATTACCCTTACTACGAGCAGTACTTC
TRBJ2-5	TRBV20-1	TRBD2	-	CSASSGGLQETQYF	TGCAGTGCTAGCAGCGGGGGCCTGCAAGAGACCCAGTACTTC
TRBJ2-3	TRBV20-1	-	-	CSARLSLSTDTQYF	TGCAGTGCCAGACTAAGCCTTAGCACAGATACGCAGTATTTT
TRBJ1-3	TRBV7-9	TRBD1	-	CASSSSTGFGGNTIYF	TGTGCCAGCAGCTCATCGACAGGGTTTGGGGGAAACACCATATATTTT
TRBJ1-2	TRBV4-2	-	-	CASSQESARTARIYGYTF	TGTGCCAGCAGCCAAGAGTCGGCCAGAACCGCTCGAATCTATGGCTACACCTTC
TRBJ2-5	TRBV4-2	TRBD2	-	CASGQGVAGGQETQYF	TGTGCCAGCGGCCAAGGGGTAGCGGGGGGACAAGAGACCCAGTACTTC
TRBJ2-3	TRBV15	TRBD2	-	CATSTTSGYTDTQYF	TGTGCCACCAGCACGACTAGCGGATACACAGATACGCAGTATTTT
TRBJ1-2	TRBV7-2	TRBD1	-	CASSSESTGLDYGYTF	TGTGCCAGCAGCTCAGAATCGACAGGGCTGGACTATGGCTACACCTTC
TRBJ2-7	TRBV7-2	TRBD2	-	CASSFGSGGSYEQYF	TGTGCCAGCAGCTTTGGTAGCGGGGGGTCCTACGAGCAGTACTTC
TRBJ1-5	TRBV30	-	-	CAWSVRGSLTNSNQPQHF	TGTGCCTGGAGTGTACGAGGTAGCCTGACAAATAGCAATCAGCCCCAGCATTTT
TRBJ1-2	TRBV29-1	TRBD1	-	CSAGQTYGYTF	TGCAGCGCGGGACAGACCTATGGCTACACCTTC
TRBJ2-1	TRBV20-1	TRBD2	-	CSARASGAHNEQFF	TGCAGTGCTAGAGCTAGCGGGGCCCACAATGAGCAGTTCTTC
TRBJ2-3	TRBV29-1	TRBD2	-	CSVDTSGTDTQYF	TGCAGCGTTGATACTAGCGGGACAGATACGCAGTATTTT
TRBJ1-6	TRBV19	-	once	CASSIGTGNSPLHF	TGTGCCAGTAGTATAGGAACGGGAAATTCACCCCTCCACTTT
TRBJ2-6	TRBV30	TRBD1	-	CAWSPGQISGANVLTF	TGTGCCTGGAGTCCGGGACAGATCTCTGGGGCCAACGTCCTGACTTTC
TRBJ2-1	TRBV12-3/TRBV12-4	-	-	CASIRSQGAYNEQFF	TGTGCCAGCATCCGCTCCCAGGGCGCCTACAATGAGCAGTTCTTC
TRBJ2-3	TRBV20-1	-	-	CSGGANTDTQYF	TGCAGTGGCGGGGCCAACACAGATACGCAGTATTTT
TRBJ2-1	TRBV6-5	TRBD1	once	CASSYSNRGPYSYNEQFF	TGTGCCAGCAGTTACTCGAATAGGGGGCCGTACTCCTACAATGAGCAGTTCTTC
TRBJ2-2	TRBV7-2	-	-	CASSPFGGIGTGELFF	TGTGCCAGCAGCCCTTTTGGAGGGATAGGCACCGGGGAGCTGTTTTTT
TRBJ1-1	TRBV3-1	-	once	CASSQAGQPNTEAFF	TGTGCCAGCAGCCAAGCAGGCCAGCCGAACACTGAAGCTTTCTTT
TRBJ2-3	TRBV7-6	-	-	CASSGSYSTDTQYF	TGTGCCAGCAGCGGGTCGTACAGCACAGATACGCAGTATTTT